This T cell receptor (beta chain) was sequenced during a study of control samples from healthy donors and cancer patients. The data were produced by immunoSEQ multiplex PCR, yet TCRdb's version contains in-frame clones alone and is incomplete. In the table there are approximately 90,000 clones, 88% of which are singletons. The clonotype was recovered from a woman aged 65 to 85 in good health. Sequences were obtained from blood.

The CDR3 here is CASSLGIRDTEAFF. CDR3 in DNA: TGTGCCAGCAGCCTCGGGATTCGGGACACTGAAGCTTTCTTT. The chain joins TRBV7-9 to TRBJ1-1; D not certain. The CDR3 has 14 residues. With 5 bases removed from V and 3 bases from J, the gap between germline ends came to 13 bases. CDR1 and CDR2 from the germline V gene are SEHNR and FQNEAQ (reference sequence).